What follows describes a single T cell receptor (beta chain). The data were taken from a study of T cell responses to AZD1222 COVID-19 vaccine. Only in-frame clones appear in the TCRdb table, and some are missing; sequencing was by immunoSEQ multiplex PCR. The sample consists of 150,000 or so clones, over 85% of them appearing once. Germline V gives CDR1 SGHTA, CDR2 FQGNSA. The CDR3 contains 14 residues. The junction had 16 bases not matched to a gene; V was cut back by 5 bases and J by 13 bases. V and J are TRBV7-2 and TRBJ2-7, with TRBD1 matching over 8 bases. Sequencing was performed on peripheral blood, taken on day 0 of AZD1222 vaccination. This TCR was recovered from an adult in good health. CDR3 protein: CASSIQRQGASLYF. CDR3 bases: TGTGCCAGCAGCATCCAGAGGCAGGGGGCCTCATTATACTTC.